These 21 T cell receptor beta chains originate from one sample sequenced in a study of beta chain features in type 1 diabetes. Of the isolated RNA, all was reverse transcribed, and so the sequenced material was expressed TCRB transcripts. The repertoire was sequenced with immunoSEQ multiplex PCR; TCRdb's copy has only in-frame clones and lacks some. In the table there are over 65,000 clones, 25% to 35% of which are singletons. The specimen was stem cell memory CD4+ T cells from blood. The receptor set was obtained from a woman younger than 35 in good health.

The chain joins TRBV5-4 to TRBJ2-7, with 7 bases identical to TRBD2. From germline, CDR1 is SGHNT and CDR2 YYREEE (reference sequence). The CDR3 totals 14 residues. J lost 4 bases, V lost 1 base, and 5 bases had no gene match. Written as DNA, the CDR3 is TGTGCCAGCAGCTTGAGGCAGGGAGGGTACGAGCAGTACTTC. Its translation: CASSLRQGGYEQYF.

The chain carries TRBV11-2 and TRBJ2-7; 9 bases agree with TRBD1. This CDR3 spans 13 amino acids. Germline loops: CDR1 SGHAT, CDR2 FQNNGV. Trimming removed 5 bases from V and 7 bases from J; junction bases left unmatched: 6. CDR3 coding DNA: TGTGCCAGCAGCCGGGACAGGGTGGAAGAGCAGTACTTC. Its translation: CASSRDRVEEQYF. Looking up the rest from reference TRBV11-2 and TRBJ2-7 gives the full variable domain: EAGVAQSPRYKIIEKRQSVAFWCNPISGHATLYWYQQILGQGPKLLIQFQNNGVVDDSQLPKDRFSAERLKGVDSTLKIQPAKLEDSAVYLCASSRDRVEEQYFGPGTRLTVT.

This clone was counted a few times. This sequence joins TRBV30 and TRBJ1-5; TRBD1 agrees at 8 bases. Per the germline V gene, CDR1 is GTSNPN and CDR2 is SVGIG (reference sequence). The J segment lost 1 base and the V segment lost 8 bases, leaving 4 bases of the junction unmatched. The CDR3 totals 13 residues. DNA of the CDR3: TGTGCCGGTGACAGGGGCAGCAATCAGCCCCAGCATTTT. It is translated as CAGDRGSNQPQHF.

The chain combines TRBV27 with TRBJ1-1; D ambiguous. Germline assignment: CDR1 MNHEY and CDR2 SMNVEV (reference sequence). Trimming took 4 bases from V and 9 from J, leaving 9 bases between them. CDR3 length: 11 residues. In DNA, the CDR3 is TGTGCCAGCAGTTCTCGGGGTAAAGCTTTCTTT. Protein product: CASSSRGKAFF.

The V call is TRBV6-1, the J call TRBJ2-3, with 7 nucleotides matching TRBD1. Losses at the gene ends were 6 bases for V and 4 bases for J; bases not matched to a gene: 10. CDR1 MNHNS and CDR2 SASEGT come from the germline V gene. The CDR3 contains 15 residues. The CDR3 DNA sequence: TGTGCCAGCAGAGCAACAGGGGACGGAGCAGATACGCAGTATTTT. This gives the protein CASRATGDGADTQYF.

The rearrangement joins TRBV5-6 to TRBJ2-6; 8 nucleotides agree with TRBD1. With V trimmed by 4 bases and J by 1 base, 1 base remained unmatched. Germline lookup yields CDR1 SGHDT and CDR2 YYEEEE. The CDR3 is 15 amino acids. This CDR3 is CASSRTGSGANVLTF. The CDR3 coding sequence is TGTGCCAGCAGCAGGACAGGGTCTGGGGCCAACGTCCTGACTTTC.

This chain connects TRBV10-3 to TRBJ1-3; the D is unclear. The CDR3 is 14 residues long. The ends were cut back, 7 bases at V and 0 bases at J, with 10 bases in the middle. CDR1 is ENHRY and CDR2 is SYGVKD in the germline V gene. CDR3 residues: CAIMGQYSGNTIYF. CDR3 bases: TGTGCCATCATGGGCCAGTACTCTGGAAACACCATATATTTT.

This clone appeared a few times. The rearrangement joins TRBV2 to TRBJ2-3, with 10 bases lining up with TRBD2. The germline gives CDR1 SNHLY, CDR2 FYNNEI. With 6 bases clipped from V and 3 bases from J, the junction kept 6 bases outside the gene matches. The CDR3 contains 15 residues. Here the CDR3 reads CASRSGGASTDTQYF. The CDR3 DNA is TGTGCCAGCAGGAGCGGGGGGGCCTCGACAGATACGCAGTATTTT.

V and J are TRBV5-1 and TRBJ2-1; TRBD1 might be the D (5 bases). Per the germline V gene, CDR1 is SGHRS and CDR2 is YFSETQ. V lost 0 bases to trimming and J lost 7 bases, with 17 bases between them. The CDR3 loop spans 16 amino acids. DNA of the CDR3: TGCGCCAGCAGCTTGGATGCAGGGCTTTGGCCGAATGAGCAGTTCTTC. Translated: CASSLDAGLWPNEQFF.

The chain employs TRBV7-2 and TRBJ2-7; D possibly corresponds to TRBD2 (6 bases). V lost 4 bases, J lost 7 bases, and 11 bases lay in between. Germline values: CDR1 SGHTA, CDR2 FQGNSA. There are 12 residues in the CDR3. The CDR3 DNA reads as TGTGCCAGCAGCTCAGGGAGGAGGGAGCAGTACTTC. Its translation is CASSSGRREQYF.

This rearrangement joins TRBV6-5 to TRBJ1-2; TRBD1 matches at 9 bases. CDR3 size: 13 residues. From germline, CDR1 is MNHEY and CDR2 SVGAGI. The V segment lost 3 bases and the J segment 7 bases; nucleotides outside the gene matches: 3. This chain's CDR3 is CASSYGDRAGYTF. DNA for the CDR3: TGTGCCAGCAGTTATGGGGACAGGGCTGGCTACACCTTC.

CDR3 loop: CASSFGRGAYEQYF. DNA for the CDR3: TGCGCCAGCAGCTTTGGCAGGGGGGCCTACGAGCAGTACTTC. This sequence joins TRBV5-1 and TRBJ2-7; D possibly corresponds to TRBD1 (7 bases). The CDR3 is 14 amino acids. Between the trimmed V and J ends, which lost 2 bases and 2 bases, there was a span of 11 bases. Per germline, CDR1 SGHRS and CDR2 YFSETQ. Supplemented by reference TRBV5-1 and TRBJ2-7, the full variable domain reads KAGVTQTPRYLIKTRGQQVTLSCSPISGHRSVSWYQQTPGQGLQFLFEYFSETQRNKGNFPGRFSGRQFSNSRSEMNVSTLELGDSALYLCASSFGRGAYEQYFGPGTRLTVT.

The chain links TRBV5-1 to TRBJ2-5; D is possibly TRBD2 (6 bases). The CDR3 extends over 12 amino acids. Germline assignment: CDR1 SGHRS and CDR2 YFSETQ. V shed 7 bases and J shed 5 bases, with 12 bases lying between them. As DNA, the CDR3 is TGCGCCAGCTGCAGGAGCGGGGAGACCCAGTACTTC. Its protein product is CASCRSGETQYF.

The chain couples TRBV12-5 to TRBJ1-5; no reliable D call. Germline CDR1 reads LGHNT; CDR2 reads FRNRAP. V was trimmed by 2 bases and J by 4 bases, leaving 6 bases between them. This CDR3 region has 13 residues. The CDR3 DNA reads TGTGCTAGTGGTTTGACTTGGAATCAGCCCCAGCATTTT. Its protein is CASGLTWNQPQHF.

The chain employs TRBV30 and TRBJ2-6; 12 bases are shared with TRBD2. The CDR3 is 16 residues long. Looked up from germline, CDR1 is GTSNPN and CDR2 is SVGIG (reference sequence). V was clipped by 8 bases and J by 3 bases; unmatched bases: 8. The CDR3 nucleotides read TGTGCCGGCCTAGCGGGAGGGCCGGATGGGGCCAACGTCCTGACTTTC. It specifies CAGLAGGPDGANVLTF.

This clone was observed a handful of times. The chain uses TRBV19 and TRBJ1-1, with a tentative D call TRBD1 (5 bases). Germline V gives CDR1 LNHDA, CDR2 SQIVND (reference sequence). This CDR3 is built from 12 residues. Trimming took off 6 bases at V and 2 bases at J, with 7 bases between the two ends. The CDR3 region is CASRDTNTEAFF. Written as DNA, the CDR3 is TGTGCCAGTAGGGACACTAACACTGAAGCTTTCTTT.

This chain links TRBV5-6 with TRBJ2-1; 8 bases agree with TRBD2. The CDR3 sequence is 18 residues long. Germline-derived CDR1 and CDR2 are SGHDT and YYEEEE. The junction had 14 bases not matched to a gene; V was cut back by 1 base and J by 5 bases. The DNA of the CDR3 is TGTGCCAGCAGCTTGATAGGGCCGAGCGGGAGTTTCCACAATGAGCAGTTCTTC. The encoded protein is CASSLIGPSGSFHNEQFF.

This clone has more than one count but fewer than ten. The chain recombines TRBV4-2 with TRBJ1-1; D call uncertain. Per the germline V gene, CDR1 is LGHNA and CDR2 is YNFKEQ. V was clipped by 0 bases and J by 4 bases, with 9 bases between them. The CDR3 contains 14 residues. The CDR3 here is CASSQDRLGTEAFF. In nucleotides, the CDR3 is TGTGCCAGCAGCCAAGATAGACTGGGCACTGAAGCTTTCTTT.

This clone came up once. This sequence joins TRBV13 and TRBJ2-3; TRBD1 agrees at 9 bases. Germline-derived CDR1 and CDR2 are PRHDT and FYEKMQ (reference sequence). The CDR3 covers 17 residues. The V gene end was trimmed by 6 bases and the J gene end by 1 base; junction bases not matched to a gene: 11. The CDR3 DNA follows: TGTGCCAGCAGTAAGAGGACAGGGGTGAGGGGCACAGATACGCAGTATTTT. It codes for CASSKRTGVRGTDTQYF.

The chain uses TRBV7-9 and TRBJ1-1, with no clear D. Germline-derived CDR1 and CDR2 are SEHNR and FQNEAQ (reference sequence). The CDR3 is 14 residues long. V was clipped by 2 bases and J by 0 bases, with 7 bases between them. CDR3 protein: CASSLTEVNTEAFF. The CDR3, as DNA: TGTGCCAGCAGCTTAACGGAGGTGAACACTGAAGCTTTCTTT.

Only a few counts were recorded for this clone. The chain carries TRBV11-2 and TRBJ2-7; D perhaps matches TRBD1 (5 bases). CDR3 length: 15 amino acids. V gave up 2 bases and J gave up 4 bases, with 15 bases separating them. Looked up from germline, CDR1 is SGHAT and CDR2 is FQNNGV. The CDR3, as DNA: TGTGCCAGCAGCTTATTTGCCAGGGATCAATACGAGCAGTACTTC. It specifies CASSLFARDQYEQYF.